This T cell receptor beta chain emerged from a study of tumor-infiltrating lymphocytes in oesophageal squamous cell carcinoma. Germline assignment: CDR1 MNHNY and CDR2 SVGAGI (reference sequence). This CDR3 has 13 residues. One entry per CDR3 protein results from TCRdb running MiXCR on the PCR reads. This table has over 13,000 distinct CDR3 sequences, roughly 50% appearing once. The specimen sequenced was esophageal tumor tissue. This chain uses TRBV6-6 with TRBJ2-5; D gene ambiguous. Gene TRBJ2-1 matches the end of the DNA better, so the J call may be wrong. This receptor was identified in a male donor with esophageal squamous cell carcinoma. CDR3 protein: CASSYSIYNEQFF. The CDR3 DNA is TGTGCCAGCAGTTACTCAATTTACAATGAGCAGTTCTTC.